The entry below describes one TCR beta chain. Its antigen is not identified. V shed 8 bases, J shed 1 base, and the junction held 12 bases outside the gene matches. This CDR3 spans 16 amino acids. Germline-derived CDR1 and CDR2 are SEHNR and FQNEAQ (reference sequence). The data were obtained in a study of a mutant IDH1 vaccine in newly diagnosed glioma. Study background: Following radiotherapy alone, or alongside temozolomide cycles, vaccination was started after an interval of 4-6 weeks. Treated patients had a mean age of approximately 41 years and a sex split that was roughly 62% male and approximately 38% female. Prior therapy was radiotherapy, temozolomide, or both; most received both.

The time point: week 23, last vaccination. The vaccine gave 300 ug of a 20-mer mutant IDH1 peptide subcutaneously per dose. Sequencing was performed with immunoSEQ multiplex PCR; in TCRdb, only in-frame clones are kept and a portion is missing. Found here are 52,000 or so clones, about 81% of them singletons; the top ten hold 6.5% to 9%. Overall study results and limits: Shifts in the top peripheral T cell clonotypes seemed unrelated to pseudoprogression.

The chain uses TRBV7-9 and TRBJ2-3; 7 bases are shared with TRBD2. The source of this sequence is a woman aged 40-49 years with glioma. Some clones in this sample may be carry-over from other donors' samples. This material consisted of PBMCs, taken from a glioma patient whose treatment included an IDH1 peptide vaccine. CDR3 amino acids: CASPPGTTLGTDTQYF. CDR3 DNA sequence: TGTGCCAGCCCTCCCGGGACTACGCTCGGCACAGATACGCAGTATTTT.